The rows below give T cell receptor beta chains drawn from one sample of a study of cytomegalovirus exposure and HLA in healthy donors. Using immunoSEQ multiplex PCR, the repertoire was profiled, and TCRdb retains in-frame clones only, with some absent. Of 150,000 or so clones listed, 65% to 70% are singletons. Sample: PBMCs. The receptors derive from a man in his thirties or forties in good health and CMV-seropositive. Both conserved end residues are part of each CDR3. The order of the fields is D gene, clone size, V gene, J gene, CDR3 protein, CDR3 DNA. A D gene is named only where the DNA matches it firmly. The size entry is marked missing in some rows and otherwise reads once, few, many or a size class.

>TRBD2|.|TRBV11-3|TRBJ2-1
CASSSSTSGGSYNEQFF
TGTGCCAGCAGTTCCTCGACTAGCGGAGGTTCCTACAATGAGCAGTTCTTC
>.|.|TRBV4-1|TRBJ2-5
CASSQEVDTYQETQYF
TGCGCCAGCAGCCAAGAAGTCGACACCTACCAAGAGACCCAGTACTTC
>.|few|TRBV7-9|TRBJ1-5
CSSSLGSGHQPQHF
TGTTCCAGCAGCTTAGGGTCAGGTCACCAGCCCCAGCATTTT
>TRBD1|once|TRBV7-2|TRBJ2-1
CASSFRQGVLGEQFF
TGTGCCAGCAGCTTCCGACAGGGGGTATTAGGTGAGCAGTTCTTC
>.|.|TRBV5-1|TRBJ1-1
CASSQSTAGDPLPNTEAFF
TGCGCCAGCAGCCAAAGTACTGCAGGGGACCCCTTGCCGAACACTGAAGCTTTCTTT
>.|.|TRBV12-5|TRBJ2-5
CASGSQGGVSETQYF
TGTGCTAGTGGTTCCCAGGGTGGGGTGTCCGAGACCCAGTACTTC
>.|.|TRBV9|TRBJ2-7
CASSVEAGSYEQYF
TGTGCCAGCAGCGTAGAGGCGGGGTCCTACGAGCAGTACTTC
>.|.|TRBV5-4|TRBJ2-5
CASSLVSRGETQYF
TGTGCCAGCAGCTTGGTTTCACGGGGGGAGACCCAGTACTTC
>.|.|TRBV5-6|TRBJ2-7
CASSSQGTDYEQYF
TGTGCCAGCAGCTCGCAGGGAACCGACTACGAGCAGTACTTC
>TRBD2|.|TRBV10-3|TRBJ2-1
CAAGTSGFDNEQFF
TGTGCCGCCGGGACTAGCGGCTTCGACAATGAGCAGTTCTTC
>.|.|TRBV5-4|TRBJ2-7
CASGLDRSSYEQYF
TGTGCCAGCGGCCTAGACCGTAGCTCCTACGAGCAGTACTTC
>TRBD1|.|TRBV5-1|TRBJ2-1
CASSLAGQGNEQFF
TGCGCCAGCAGCTTGGCGGGACAGGGCAATGAGCAGTTCTTC
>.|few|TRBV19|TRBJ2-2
CASSRLKMTTGELFF
TGTGCCAGTAGTAGACTTAAAATGACGACCGGGGAGCTGTTTTTT
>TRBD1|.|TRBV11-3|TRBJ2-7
CASSRGQGENYEQYF
TGTGCCAGCAGCCGAGGACAGGGGGAGAACTACGAGCAGTACTTC
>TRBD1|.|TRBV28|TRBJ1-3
CASSWVVGQGANTIYF
TGTGCCAGCAGCTGGGTGGTAGGACAGGGCGCAAACACCATATATTTT
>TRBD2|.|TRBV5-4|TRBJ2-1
CASSLATSRLHNEQFF
TGTGCCAGCAGCTTGGCGACTAGCAGATTACACAATGAGCAGTTCTTC
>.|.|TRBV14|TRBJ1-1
CASRNAGGAEAFF
TGTGCCAGCAGGAACGCGGGGGGGGCTGAAGCTTTCTTT
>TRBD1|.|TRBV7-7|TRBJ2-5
CASSLGTGGQETQYF
TGTGCTAGCAGCTTAGGGACAGGGGGCCAAGAGACCCAGTACTTC
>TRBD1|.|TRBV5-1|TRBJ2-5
CASSRRDRQETQYF
TGCGCCAGCAGCCGCCGGGACAGGCAAGAGACCCAGTACTTC
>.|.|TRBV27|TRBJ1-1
CASSLAGGTEAFF
TGTGCCAGCAGTTTAGCCGGGGGCACTGAAGCTTTCTTT
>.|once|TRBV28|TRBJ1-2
CASSPDGGNYGYTF
TGTGCCAGCAGCCCCGATGGGGGGAACTATGGCTACACCTTC
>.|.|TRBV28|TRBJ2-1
CASSFSEGVPYEQFF
TGTGCCAGCAGTTTTTCGGAGGGTGTCCCTTATGAGCAGTTCTTC
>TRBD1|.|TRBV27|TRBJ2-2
CASAGQGAAGELFF
TGTGCCAGCGCGGGACAGGGTGCGGCCGGGGAGCTGTTTTTT